These T cell receptor beta chains were read from a single sample in a study of T-cell reconstitution after alpha-beta-depleted transplantation in children. One entry per CDR3 protein results from TCRdb running MiXCR on the PCR reads. Of 250,000 to 300,000 distinct CDR3 sequences listed, over 7% are singletons. The source material was peripheral blood, sampled 360 days after TCRalphabeta/CD19-depleted stem cell transplant. The receptor set was obtained from a female patient between 2 and 10 years old who had a stem cell transplant for Fanconi anemia, so the T cells may come from the graft donor. The CDR3 runs from the conserved cysteine through the conserved F or W. Each record gives: clone size, D gene, V gene, J gene, CDR3 DNA, CDR3 protein. The D gene is left open where the match is weak. Clone size appears in some rows only: once, few, many, or a class for an expanded clone.

clone size: .; D gene: TRBD1; V gene: TRBV5-5; J gene: TRBJ1-1; CDR3 DNA: TGTGCCAGCAGCTTGGGTTCCGGGACAGGCTACACTGAAGCTTTCTTT; CDR3 protein: CASSLGSGTGYTEAFF
clone size: .; D gene: TRBD1; V gene: TRBV11-3; J gene: TRBJ1-2; CDR3 DNA: TGTGCCAGCAGCAAAGGGGACAGGGGCGACCCAACCTATGGCTACACCTTC; CDR3 protein: CASSKGDRGDPTYGYTF
clone size: .; D gene: .; V gene: TRBV11-3; J gene: TRBJ2-3; CDR3 DNA: TGTGCCAGCAGCTTAAACAGAGGCAGAGGGGATACGCAGTATTTT; CDR3 protein: CASSLNRGRGDTQYF
clone size: few; D gene: TRBD1; V gene: TRBV4-1; J gene: TRBJ1-2; CDR3 DNA: TGCGCCAGCAGCCTCCCATTGGGGACAGGGGGAGGCTACACCTTC; CDR3 protein: CASSLPLGTGGGYTF
clone size: many; D gene: .; V gene: TRBV29-1; J gene: TRBJ1-2; CDR3 DNA: TGCAGCGTTGAAGGTCAGGGGCATTATGGCTACACCTTC; CDR3 protein: CSVEGQGHYGYTF
clone size: many; D gene: .; V gene: TRBV29-1; J gene: TRBJ1-2; CDR3 DNA: TGCAGCGTTGTATGGGGGCAGGGAGGCTCCAACTATGGCTACACCTTC; CDR3 protein: CSVVWGQGGSNYGYTF
clone size: many; D gene: .; V gene: TRBV28; J gene: TRBJ2-1; CDR3 DNA: TGTGCCAGCAGCTACCTAGGGGCAGGGGGGCTAAATACCTACAATGAGCAGTTCTTC; CDR3 protein: CASSYLGAGGLNTYNEQFF
clone size: many; D gene: .; V gene: TRBV15; J gene: TRBJ2-2; CDR3 DNA: TGTGCCACCAGCAGAGATTCTCCCGGGACAACGAACACCGGGGAGCTGTTTTTT; CDR3 protein: CATSRDSPGTTNTGELFF
clone size: many; D gene: TRBD1; V gene: TRBV28; J gene: TRBJ1-2; CDR3 DNA: TGTGCCAGCAGTATCTCGACAGGGGGAGCCGGCTACACCTTC; CDR3 protein: CASSISTGGAGYTF
clone size: few; D gene: .; V gene: TRBV19; J gene: TRBJ2-4; CDR3 DNA: TGTGCCAGTCGGGCCAGGGATAGCATTCAGTACTTC; CDR3 protein: CASRARDSIQYF
clone size: .; D gene: TRBD1; V gene: TRBV12-3/TRBV12-4; J gene: TRBJ2-5; CDR3 DNA: TGTGCCAGCGGACAGGGGGGAGATGAGACCCAGTACTTC; CDR3 protein: CASGQGGDETQYF
clone size: .; D gene: TRBD2; V gene: TRBV18; J gene: TRBJ2-5; CDR3 DNA: TGTGCCAGCTCACCATCGCCTAGCGGGGCGACATCCACGACCCAGTACTTC; CDR3 protein: CASSPSPSGATSTTQYF
clone size: few; D gene: TRBD1; V gene: TRBV11-1; J gene: TRBJ2-3; CDR3 DNA: TGTGCCAGCAGACGCTACGGGGACAGAGTCCCAAATCCCACAGATACGCAGTATTTT; CDR3 protein: CASRRYGDRVPNPTDTQYF
clone size: many; D gene: TRBD2; V gene: TRBV20-1; J gene: TRBJ2-1; CDR3 DNA: TGCAGTGCCCCCTGGCTAGCGGGGGGGCGGGATGAGCAGTTCTTC; CDR3 protein: CSAPWLAGGRDEQFF
clone size: .; D gene: .; V gene: TRBV5-2; J gene: TRBJ1-2; CDR3 DNA: TGTGCCATGGGAATTGGGCTCTTCTATGGCTACACCTTC; CDR3 protein: CAMGIGLFYGYTF
clone size: .; D gene: TRBD2; V gene: TRBV7-2; J gene: TRBJ2-7; CDR3 DNA: TGTGCCAGCAGCTTAGCGGCGGGGGGGCCATTCTCCTACGAGCAGTACTTC; CDR3 protein: CASSLAAGGPFSYEQYF
clone size: many; D gene: .; V gene: TRBV20-1; J gene: TRBJ1-1; CDR3 DNA: TGCAGTGCTAGGTCAACCACTGAAGCTTTCTTT; CDR3 protein: CSARSTTEAFF
clone size: .; D gene: .; V gene: TRBV20-1; J gene: TRBJ2-1; CDR3 DNA: TGCAGTGCCAAAAACAGGCTGAATGAGCAGTTCTTC; CDR3 protein: CSAKNRLNEQFF
clone size: many; D gene: .; V gene: TRBV2; J gene: TRBJ2-7; CDR3 DNA: TGTGCCAGCAGTGGGACTGCCTACGAGCAGTACTTC; CDR3 protein: CASSGTAYEQYF
clone size: many; D gene: TRBD1; V gene: TRBV6-1; J gene: TRBJ2-7; CDR3 DNA: TGTGCCAGCAGTCCCCAACAGGGGTTCAACGAGCAGTACTTC; CDR3 protein: CASSPQQGFNEQYF
clone size: few; D gene: .; V gene: TRBV4-1; J gene: TRBJ2-3; CDR3 DNA: TGCGCCAGCAGCTACGGACCCCGACCGGTAACAGATACGCAGTATTTT; CDR3 protein: CASSYGPRPVTDTQYF
clone size: .; D gene: TRBD1; V gene: TRBV2; J gene: TRBJ2-7; CDR3 DNA: TGTGCCAGCAGGGGACAGGCCCACCAACTCGAGCAGTACTTC; CDR3 protein: CASRGQAHQLEQYF
clone size: .; D gene: TRBD2; V gene: TRBV27; J gene: TRBJ2-1; CDR3 DNA: TGTGCCAGCAGTTTTGAGGGGTTCGGGACTAGCGGGACTAATGAGCAGTTCTTC; CDR3 protein: CASSFEGFGTSGTNEQFF
clone size: many; D gene: .; V gene: TRBV28; J gene: TRBJ2-7; CDR3 DNA: TGTGCCAGCAGTTCCCAGGGTCCCTCCTACGAGCAGTACTTC; CDR3 protein: CASSSQGPSYEQYF
clone size: many; D gene: .; V gene: TRBV5-1; J gene: TRBJ1-1; CDR3 DNA: TGCGCCAGCAAGAGGCTTGGGGCGTTGCGTACTGAAGCTTTCTTT; CDR3 protein: CASKRLGALRTEAFF
clone size: many; D gene: .; V gene: TRBV5-1; J gene: TRBJ2-7; CDR3 DNA: TGCGCCAGCAGCCGGACCCCCCTCTACGAGCAGTACTTC; CDR3 protein: CASSRTPLYEQYF
clone size: many; D gene: TRBD2; V gene: TRBV24-1; J gene: TRBJ2-1; CDR3 DNA: TGTGCCACCAGTGATCTGCCAGGGTCGGGGGGATACAATGAGCAGTTCTTC; CDR3 protein: CATSDLPGSGGYNEQFF
clone size: many; D gene: TRBD2; V gene: TRBV5-1; J gene: TRBJ2-3; CDR3 DNA: TGCGCCAGCAGCTTTACGACTAGCGGGGGCACAGATACGCAGTATTTT; CDR3 protein: CASSFTTSGGTDTQYF
clone size: many; D gene: TRBD2; V gene: TRBV20-1; J gene: TRBJ2-1; CDR3 DNA: TGCAGTGCCCCCGTTAGCGGGAGAGATTACAATGAGCAGTTCTTC; CDR3 protein: CSAPVSGRDYNEQFF
clone size: .; D gene: .; V gene: TRBV2; J gene: TRBJ2-2; CDR3 DNA: TGTGCCAGGGGTTTACTACACACCGGGGAGCTGTTTTTT; CDR3 protein: CARGLLHTGELFF
clone size: .; D gene: .; V gene: TRBV3-1; J gene: TRBJ2-2; CDR3 DNA: TGTGCCAGCAGCCAAGATAGCAGGGCCACCGGGGAGCTGTTTTTT; CDR3 protein: CASSQDSRATGELFF
clone size: many; D gene: TRBD1; V gene: TRBV10-3; J gene: TRBJ2-3; CDR3 DNA: TGTGCCATCAGTGTTTTGGACAGGGTCACAGATACGCAGTATTTT; CDR3 protein: CAISVLDRVTDTQYF
clone size: many; D gene: TRBD2; V gene: TRBV4-1; J gene: TRBJ2-7; CDR3 DNA: TGCGCCAGCAGCCAAGGAATGCTAGCGGCCTACGAGCAGTACTTC; CDR3 protein: CASSQGMLAAYEQYF
clone size: .; D gene: .; V gene: TRBV7-8; J gene: TRBJ2-5; CDR3 DNA: TGTGCCAGCAGCTTAAAGTACAGGGAACAAGAGACCCAGTACTTC; CDR3 protein: CASSLKYREQETQYF
clone size: many; D gene: TRBD1; V gene: TRBV20-1; J gene: TRBJ1-6; CDR3 DNA: TGCAGTGCTCTCCGGGACAGGGCGAATTCACCCCTCCACTTT; CDR3 protein: CSALRDRANSPLHF